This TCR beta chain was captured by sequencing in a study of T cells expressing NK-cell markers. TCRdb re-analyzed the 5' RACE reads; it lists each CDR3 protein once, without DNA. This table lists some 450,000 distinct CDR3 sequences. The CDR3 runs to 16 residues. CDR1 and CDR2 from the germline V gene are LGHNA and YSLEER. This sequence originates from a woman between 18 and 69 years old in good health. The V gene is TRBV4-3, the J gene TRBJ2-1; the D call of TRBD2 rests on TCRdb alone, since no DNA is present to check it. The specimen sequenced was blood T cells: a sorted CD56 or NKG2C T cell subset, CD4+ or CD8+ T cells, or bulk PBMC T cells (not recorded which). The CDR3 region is CASSQDGFGSGDEQFF.